These 8 T cell receptor beta chains came from one sample sequenced in a study of chemoradiotherapy in HPV16-positive cancers. Generated by immunoSEQ multiplex PCR, the TCRdb table keeps only in-frame clones and is missing some. This sample carries around 13,000 clones, about 85% of them seen once, and the ten largest clones take less than 6%. Sequencing was performed on blood, taken from a patient who underwent chemoradiotherapy. The receptors were sampled from a human donor with HPV-associated anogenital cancer.

This clone appeared once. This rearrangement joins TRBV2 to TRBJ1-1; D gene uncertain. Germline V gives CDR1 SNHLY, CDR2 FYNNEI. V was clipped by 4 bases and J by 1 base, with 7 bases between them. This CDR3 contains 13 residues. The CDR3 loop is CASSAGENTEAFF. The CDR3 DNA is TGTGCCAGCAGTGCCGGCGAGAACACTGAAGCTTTCTTT. The variable domain in full, with the rest retrieved from reference TRBV2 and TRBJ1-1, is EPEVTQTPSHQVTQMGQEVILRCVPISNHLYFYWYRQILGQKVEFLVSFYNNEISEKSEIFDDQFSVERPDGSNFTLKIRSTKLEDSAMYFCASSAGENTEAFFGQGTRLTVV.

This clone was seen just once. The rearrangement uses TRBV7-8 and TRBJ2-1, with D possibly being TRBD1 (6 bases). The CDR3 is 15 amino acids. V gave up 4 bases and J gave up 0 bases, with 10 bases separating them. The germline V gene encodes CDR1 SGHVS and CDR2 FQNEAQ. Here the CDR3 reads CASSSGQISYNEQFF. CDR3 sequence (DNA): TGTGCCAGCAGCTCTGGACAGATCTCCTACAATGAGCAGTTCTTC.

The count of this clone is one. The genes are TRBV19 and TRBJ2-6, with TRBD1 as a possible D gene (6 bases). The CDR3 consists of 16 residues. The V gene lost 4 bases and the J gene lost 2 bases, with 12 bases spanning the gap. Germline V gene data show CDR1 as LNHDA and CDR2 as SQIVND (reference sequence). The CDR3 DNA is TGTGCCAGTAGTACCGACGAGGGGGCTGGGGCCAACGTCCTGACTTTC. Encoded protein: CASSTDEGAGANVLTF.

This rearrangement joins TRBV7-2 to TRBJ2-5, with no clear D. The V gene's germline CDR1 is SGHTA and CDR2 FQGNSA. Trimming removed 1 base at V and 5 bases at J, with 17 bases between. The CDR3 is 16 amino acids. CDR3 coding DNA: TGTGCCAGCAGCTTAGTGGTGGGCGGCGGCATGGAGACCCAGTACTTC. Amino acid sequence: CASSLVVGGGMETQYF.

The rearrangement links TRBV6-1 to TRBJ1-4; no reliable D call. Germline CDR1 is MNHNS and CDR2 is SASEGT. The CDR3 length is 15 residues. The germline V and J ends were trimmed by 7 bases and 1 base, with 13 bases remaining between them. The CDR3 sequence: CASIFGTRTNEKLFF. The CDR3 DNA sequence: TGTGCCAGCATATTCGGAACTAGAACTAATGAAAAACTGTTTTTT.

The chain has TRBV4-2 and TRBJ2-7, with TRBD1 as a possible D gene (5 bases). The V end lost 4 bases, the J end lost 4 bases, and 14 bases lay between the germline ends. The germline V gene has CDR1 LGHNA and CDR2 YNFKEQ. The CDR3 spans 14 residues. This CDR3 reads CASSLSYNRYEQYF. The CDR3, as DNA: TGTGCCAGCAGCCTATCATACAACAGGTACGAGCAGTACTTC.

The chain joins TRBV4-2 to TRBJ2-5, with TRBD2 matching over 8 bases. The V gene's germline CDR1 is LGHNA and CDR2 YNFKEQ. The ends lost 1 base at V and 3 bases at J; junction bases unmatched: 10. The CDR3 extends over 17 amino acids. The CDR3 coding sequence is TGTGCCAGCAGCCAAGGGATCGGGGGGGGGATCGAAGAGACCCAGTACTTC. Protein sequence: CASSQGIGGGIEETQYF.

The chain is built from TRBV29-1 and TRBJ2-3; 7 nucleotides match TRBD1. Per the germline V gene, CDR1 is SQVTM and CDR2 is ANQGSEA. This CDR3 is 13 amino acids long. The V and J ends lost 2 bases and 4 bases, in that order; junction bases with no gene match: 3. In DNA form, the CDR3 reads TGCAGCGTTGAATCGGGACAGTCAGATACGCAGTATTTT. This gives the protein CSVESGQSDTQYF.